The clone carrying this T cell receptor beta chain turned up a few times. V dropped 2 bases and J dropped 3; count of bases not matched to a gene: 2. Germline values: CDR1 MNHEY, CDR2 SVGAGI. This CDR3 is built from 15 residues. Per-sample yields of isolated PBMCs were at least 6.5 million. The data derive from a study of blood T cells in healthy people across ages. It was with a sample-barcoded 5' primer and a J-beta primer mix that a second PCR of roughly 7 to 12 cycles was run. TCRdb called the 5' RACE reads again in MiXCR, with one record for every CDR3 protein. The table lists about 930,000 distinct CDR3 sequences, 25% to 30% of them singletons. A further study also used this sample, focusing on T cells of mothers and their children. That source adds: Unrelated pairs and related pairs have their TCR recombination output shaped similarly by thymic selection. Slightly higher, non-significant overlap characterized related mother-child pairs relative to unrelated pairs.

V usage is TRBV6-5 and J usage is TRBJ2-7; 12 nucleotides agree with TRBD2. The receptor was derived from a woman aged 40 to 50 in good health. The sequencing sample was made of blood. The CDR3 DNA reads TGTGCCAGCAGTTACCGGACTAGCGGGGTCTACGAGCAGTACTTC. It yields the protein CASSYRTSGVYEQYF.